This T cell receptor beta chain was sequenced in a study of cytomegalovirus exposure and HLA in healthy donors. On this clone: A junction end diverges from the germline sequence, so it may reflect a read error.

The CDR3 spans 15 residues. Germline lookup yields CDR1 SGHRS and CDR2 YFSETQ. This PCR relied on a set of 60 Vbeta primers and 13 Jbeta primers. The protocol was immunoSEQ multiplex PCR, while the TCRdb copy is restricted to in-frame clones and leaves out a portion. The sample has about 200,000 clones, 65% to 85% seen once; the top ten hold about 1.5%. The sequenced material came from PBMCs. The sequence came from a man in his forties or fifties in good health and CMV-seronegative. This rearrangement joins TRBV5-1 to TRBJ2-7; 10 bases line up with TRBD1. This CDR3 reads CASTLGRTGGYEQYF. The CDR3 nucleotides read TGCGCCAGCACCTTGGGGCGGACAGGGGGCTACGAGCAGTACTTC.